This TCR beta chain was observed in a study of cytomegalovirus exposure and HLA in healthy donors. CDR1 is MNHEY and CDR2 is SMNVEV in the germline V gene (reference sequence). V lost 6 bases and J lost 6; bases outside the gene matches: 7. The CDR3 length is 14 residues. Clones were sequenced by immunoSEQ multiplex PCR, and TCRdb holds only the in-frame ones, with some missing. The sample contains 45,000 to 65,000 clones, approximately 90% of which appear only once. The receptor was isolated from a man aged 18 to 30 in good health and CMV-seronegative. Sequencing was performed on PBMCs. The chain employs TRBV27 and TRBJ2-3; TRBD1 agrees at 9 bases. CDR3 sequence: CASRRDRVRDTQYF. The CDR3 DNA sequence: TGTGCCAGCAGACGGGACAGGGTGCGGGATACGCAGTATTTT.